This T cell receptor (beta chain) originates from a study of OX40 agonist ivuxolimab in advanced cancers. Only in-frame clones appear in the TCRdb table, and some are missing; sequencing was by immunoSEQ multiplex PCR. This table has tens of thousands of clones, roughly 84% appearing once. In regard to this clone: Its antigen remains unidentified.

Study-wide results and caveats: Fewer expanded clones were found on average in CD4+ than in CD8+ T cells.

V lost 0 bases, J lost 9 bases, and 5 bases stayed unmatched. The length of the CDR3 is 15 residues. Germline assignment: CDR1 MNHEY and CDR2 SVGAGI. The sequence was obtained from an adult with an advanced solid tumor such as melanoma, head and neck, liver or kidney cancer. The specimen was CD4+ or CD8+ T cells sorted from blood, collected in a trial of the OX40 agonist ivuxolimab. The rearrangement uses TRBV6-5 and TRBJ1-6, with 7 nucleotides matching TRBD1. The chain's CDR3 is CASSYSSGGRSPLHF. Here the CDR3 DNA reads TGTGCCAGCAGTTACTCATCAGGGGGTCGTTCACCCCTCCACTTT.